This passage covers 16 T cell receptor beta chains from one sample sequenced in a study of human T cells and chemical hapten exposure. TCRdb reanalysed the RACE reads using MiXCR and keeps one entry per CDR3 protein. Of some 170,000 distinct CDR3 sequences listed, around 20% are singletons. Described time point: patch test 1, 2 weeks after DPC sensitization. Treatment indicated: therapeutic diphenylcyclopropenone sensitization with weekly scalp DPC. Sequencing was performed on whole blood, taken in connection with sensitization to the hapten diphenylcyclopropenone (DPC). The source of these receptors is a woman aged 50 to 60 with alopecia areata. Some clones in this sample may be carry-over from other donors' samples.

The chain uses TRBV5-5 and TRBJ2-2, with TRBD1 as a possible D gene (7 bases). Germline V CDR1 and CDR2: SGHKS, YYEKEE (reference sequence). With 1 base removed from V and 4 bases from J, the gap between germline ends came to 11 bases. CDR3 length: 15 residues. The CDR3 coding sequence is TGTGCCAGCAGCTTGAGACAGGGAGGCACCGGGGAGCTGTTTTTT. Residues: CASSLRQGGTGELFF.

This clonotype was recorded a few times. The chain couples TRBV2 to TRBJ2-1; tentative D call: TRBD1 (6 bases). The CDR3 loop spans 13 amino acids. Looked up from germline, CDR1 is SNHLY and CDR2 is FYNNEI. V lost 7 bases to trimming and J lost 6 bases, with 13 bases between them. CDR3 loop: CASMEDSLNEQFF. The CDR3, as DNA: TGTGCCAGCATGGAGGACAGCCTCAATGAGCAGTTCTTC.

The V and J genes are TRBV11-2 and TRBJ1-5; the D is unclear. Germline loops: CDR1 SGHAT, CDR2 FQNNGV. This CDR3 has 20 amino acids. V was pared by 5 bases and J by 2 bases, with 28 bases between. The CDR3 loop reads CASSTQLWSIREEGNQPQHF. For the CDR3, the DNA is TGTGCCAGCAGCACTCAATTGTGGAGTATTAGGGAAGAGGGCAATCAGCCCCAGCATTTT.

This clonotype came up many times. V gene TRBV12-3 or TRBV12-4 combines with J gene TRBJ2-7, with D perhaps given as TRBD1 or TRBD2 (6 bases each). The CDR3 extends over 13 amino acids. V lost 1 base, J lost 6 bases, and 10 bases lay in between. The CDR3 DNA reads as TGTGCCAGCAGTTTAGTGGGGGGCGCCGAGCAGTACTTC. This gives the protein CASSLVGGAEQYF.

This clonotype has a handful of counts. The chain combines TRBV5-6 with TRBJ2-7; D remains ambiguous. The germline CDR1 and CDR2 sequences are SGHDT and YYEEEE. V was pared by 2 bases and J by 2 bases, with 8 bases between. The CDR3 totals 13 residues. CDR3 coding DNA: TGTGCCAGCAGCTTTGGAAGGACCTACGAGCAGTACTTC. Protein product: CASSFGRTYEQYF.

The CDR3 DNA reads TGTGCCAGCAGTTACCAACGTTCAGCGGCTGAGCAGTTCTTC. Translating it yields CASSYQRSAAEQFF. The chain is built from TRBV6-5 and TRBJ2-1, with D tentatively TRBD2 (5 bases). Trimming took off 2 bases at V and 9 bases at J, with 14 bases between the two ends. This CDR3 is 14 amino acids long. Germline loops: CDR1 MNHEY, CDR2 SVGAGI.

This chain uses TRBV7-6 with TRBJ2-7; 14 nucleotides align to TRBD2. The V and J ends lost 5 bases and 0 bases, in that order; junction bases with no gene match: 9. The CDR3 has 18 amino acids. CDR1 is SGHVS, CDR2 FNYEAQ, per germline. The DNA for the CDR3 is TGTGCCAGCAGCGGCGGACTAGCGGGAGGTGATAGCTCCTACGAGCAGTACTTC. Amino acid sequence: CASSGGLAGGDSSYEQYF.

This clonotype appeared once. The rearrangement uses TRBV9 and TRBJ1-3; 8 nucleotides line up with TRBD1. This CDR3 comprises 18 residues. Looked up from germline, CDR1 is SGDLS and CDR2 is YYNGEE. The junction had 10 bases not matched to a gene; V was cut back by 0 bases and J by 2 bases. CDR3 coding DNA: TGTGCCAGCAGCGTAGAGCCGGGGACAGGATTCACTGGAAACACCATATATTTT. Protein: CASSVEPGTGFTGNTIYF.

A few counts support this clonotype. The rearrangement uses TRBV20-1 and TRBJ1-1; D not resolved. Germline-derived CDR1 and CDR2 are DFQATT and SNEGSKA (reference sequence). With 0 bases removed from V and 1 base from J, the gap between germline ends came to 9 bases. This CDR3 is 14 amino acids long. CDR3 coding DNA: TGCAGTGCTAGAGACGCGACAAAGAACACTGAAGCTTTCTTT. Its translation is CSARDATKNTEAFF.

The gene calls are TRBV10-3 and TRBJ2-1; 9 bases are a match to TRBD2. CDR1 and CDR2 (germline): ENHRY, SYGVKD. J gave up 6 bases and V 10 bases, and 13 bases lay outside the gene matches. CDR3 size: 15 residues. The CDR3 reads CATRESSGRGNEQFF. CDR3 nucleotide sequence: TGTGCCACCCGAGAGAGTAGCGGGAGAGGCAATGAGCAGTTCTTC.

The J gene is TRBJ1-1, the V gene TRBV29-1; D gene uncertain. Germline CDR1 is SQVTM and CDR2 is ANQGSEA. The CDR3 is 11 residues long. V was clipped by 6 bases and J by 7 bases, with 12 bases between them. CDR3 in DNA: TGCAGCGTCAACCCCCAAATTGAAGCTTTCTTT. It yields the protein CSVNPQIEAFF.

J is TRBJ2-1 and V is TRBV20-1; 10 bases align to TRBD2. With V trimmed by 3 bases and J by 8 bases, 7 bases remained unmatched. CDR1 and CDR2 from the germline V gene are DFQATT and SNEGSKA (reference sequence). This CDR3 is built from 14 residues. CDR3 in amino acids: CSASESGRVYEQFF. The CDR3 nucleotides are TGCAGTGCTAGCGAAAGCGGGAGGGTCTATGAGCAGTTCTTC.

This rearrangement joins TRBV7-9 to TRBJ1-3; unclear D gene. Germline V gene lookup returns CDR1 SEHNR and CDR2 FQNEAQ (reference sequence). V lost 1 base to trimming and J lost 3 bases, with 4 bases between them. The CDR3 runs to 13 residues. CDR3 region: CASSLVVGNTIYF. The DNA of the CDR3 is TGTGCCAGCAGCTTAGTCGTTGGAAACACCATATATTTT.

This chain uses TRBV29-1 with TRBJ2-7; D may correspond to TRBD1 or TRBD2 (5 bases each). CDR3 size: 13 residues. Germline CDR1 and CDR2: SQVTM and ANQGSEA. Between the trimmed V and J ends, which lost 4 bases and 6 bases, there was a span of 16 bases. The CDR3 spells CSVVGTVGAEQYF. CDR3 nucleotide sequence: TGCAGCGTTGTGGGGACGGTAGGCGCCGAGCAGTACTTC.

This clonotype was picked up a small number of times. The chain combines TRBV10-2 with TRBJ2-1, with 10 bases identical to TRBD2. Germline CDR1 and CDR2: WSHSY and SAAADI. J was trimmed by 7 bases and V by 6 bases; bases with no gene match: 6. The CDR3 is 14 amino acids. The CDR3 bases are TGCGCCAGCAGGGATCTAGCGGGAGTTAATGAGCAGTTCTTC. It specifies CASRDLAGVNEQFF.

The chain links TRBV5-1 to TRBJ2-1; D is ambiguous. Looked up from germline, CDR1 is SGHRS and CDR2 is YFSETQ. The CDR3 covers 13 residues. Trimming removed 5 bases from V and 6 bases from J, with 12 bases in between. As DNA, the CDR3 is TGCGCCAGCAGTCGGTTGGTTGGCAATGAGCAGTTCTTC. It yields the protein CASSRLVGNEQFF. The full variable domain, its missing parts supplied by reference TRBV5-1 and TRBJ2-1, is KAGVTQTPRYLIKTRGQQVTLSCSPISGHRSVSWYQQTPGQGLQFLFEYFSETQRNKGNFPGRFSGRQFSNSRSEMNVSTLELGDSALYLCASSRLVGNEQFFGPGTRLTVL.